This is a list of T cell receptor beta chains from one sample in a study of blood T cell repertoires in COVID-19. TCRdb's copy holds only in-frame clones and misses some; the assay was immunoSEQ multiplex PCR. The table includes approximately 150,000 clones, under 90% detected once. Sequencing used PBMCs or T cells enriched from blood (not recorded which). Every receptor here comes from a woman between 45 and 65 years old who had recovered from COVID-19. The CDR3 runs from the conserved cysteine through the conserved F or W. The order of the fields is clone size, V gene, J gene, D gene, CDR3 protein, CDR3 DNA. The D gene is left open where the match is weak. A row's size may be missing; if present it is once, few, many or a size class.

>-|TRBV6-4|TRBJ2-7|-
CASSEQESSYEQYF
TGTGCCAGCAGTGAACAGGAAAGCTCCTACGAGCAGTACTTC
>-|TRBV5-4|TRBJ2-3|-
CASSETRPDTQYF
TGTGCCAGCAGTGAGACTCGCCCGGATACGCAGTATTTT
>-|TRBV1|TRBJ2-5|-
CTSSQDGYSATDIETQYF
TGCACCAGCAGCCAAGATGGGTATAGCGCGACCGACATCGAGACCCAGTACTTC
>-|TRBV9|TRBJ2-3|-
CASSVAAVGTDTQYF
TGTGCCAGCAGCGTAGCGGCGGTAGGCACAGATACGCAGTATTTT
>-|TRBV28|TRBJ1-2|-
CASTILRGDYGYTF
TGTGCCAGCACCATACTACGAGGTGACTATGGCTACACCTTC
>-|TRBV7-2|TRBJ2-7|TRBD1
CASSIGQGLSYEQYF
TGTGCCAGCAGCATCGGACAGGGTCTGTCCTACGAGCAGTACTTC
>-|TRBV7-9|TRBJ1-5|TRBD1
CASSRTGDNQPQHF
TGTGCCAGCAGCCGGACAGGGGACAATCAGCCCCAGCATTTT
>once|TRBV2|TRBJ2-7|-
CASSEAPFPPSYEQYF
TGTGCCAGCAGTGAAGCGCCCTTTCCTCCGAGCTACGAGCAGTACTTC
>-|TRBV4-3|TRBJ1-3|TRBD1
CASSQELGQDSGNTIYF
TGCGCCAGCAGCCAGGAACTAGGACAGGACTCTGGAAACACCATATATTTT
>few|TRBV5-1|TRBJ1-2|-
CASSAVQVSNYGYTF
TGCGCCAGCAGCGCGGTACAGGTTTCCAACTATGGCTACACCTTC
>-|TRBV7-9|TRBJ2-7|TRBD1
CASSALRTGGSYEQYF
TGTGCCAGCAGCGCACTTCGGACAGGGGGATCCTACGAGCAGTACTTC
>-|TRBV7-9|TRBJ1-4|-
CASSLGLSRTNEKLFF
TGTGCCAGCAGCTTAGGGTTATCACGGACTAATGAAAAACTGTTTTTT
>-|TRBV18|TRBJ2-3|TRBD1
CASPTGPSTDTQYF
TGTGCCAGCCCGACAGGGCCGAGCACAGATACGCAGTATTTT
>-|TRBV24-1|TRBJ2-2|-
CATGPGDTTNTGELFF
TGTGCCACCGGACCCGGGGACACGACGAACACCGGGGAGCTGTTTTTT
>-|TRBV11-3|TRBJ2-7|TRBD1
CASSLSQGVYEQYF
TGTGCCAGCAGCCTGTCTCAGGGGGTGTACGAGCAGTACTTC
>-|TRBV6-2/TRBV6-3|TRBJ2-1|TRBD1
CASRPTGGFNEQFF
TGTGCCAGCAGACCTACAGGGGGGTTCAATGAGCAGTTCTTC
>-|TRBV9|TRBJ2-2|TRBD2
CASSPLLAGGLSSGELFF
TGTGCCAGCAGCCCGCTACTAGCGGGAGGGCTTTCGTCCGGGGAGCTGTTTTTT
>-|TRBV6-5|TRBJ2-3|-
CASSYDHYTDTQYF
TGTGCCAGCAGTTACGACCACTACACAGATACGCAGTATTTT
>once|TRBV19|TRBJ2-5|TRBD1
CASNEGQGAGETQYF
TGTGCCAGTAATGAGGGACAGGGGGCCGGAGAGACCCAGTACTTC
>-|TRBV4-3|TRBJ2-6|-
CASSQDYRGTSGANVLTF
TGCGCCAGCAGCCAAGACTATAGGGGCACCTCTGGGGCCAACGTCCTGACTTTC
>-|TRBV11-2|TRBJ2-7|TRBD1
CASSLGVDRGYEQYF
TGTGCCAGCAGCTTAGGGGTCGACAGGGGCTACGAGCAGTACTTC
>-|TRBV5-4|TRBJ1-2|TRBD1
CASSGDSYGYTF
TGTGCCAGCAGCGGGGACAGCTATGGCTACACCTTC
>-|TRBV4-2|TRBJ2-3|TRBD2
CASSHDETSGSTDTQYF
TGTGCCAGCAGCCATGATGAGACTAGCGGTAGCACAGATACGCAGTATTTT
>-|TRBV7-9|TRBJ2-3|TRBD1
CALAQGAGDTQYF
TGTGCCCTCGCCCAGGGGGCGGGAGATACGCAGTATTTT
>-|TRBV19|TRBJ2-7|-
CASSPTGGPSRQYF
TGTGCCAGTAGCCCGACTGGGGGCCCATCGCGTCAGTACTTC
>-|TRBV7-8|TRBJ2-5|-
CASRLRLSGEETQYF
TGTGCCAGCAGACTTCGGCTGTCGGGTGAAGAGACCCAGTACTTC
>-|TRBV27|TRBJ2-5|-
CASSFWQAGKETQYF
TGTGCCAGCAGTTTCTGGCAGGCCGGTAAAGAGACCCAGTACTTC
>-|TRBV7-9|TRBJ1-2|TRBD1
CASSFGQASFYGYTF
TGTGCCAGCAGCTTTGGACAGGCCTCCTTCTATGGCTACACCTTC
>-|TRBV4-1|TRBJ2-2|-
CASSQDRLGVGELFF
TGCGCCAGCAGCCAAGATAGACTAGGGGTCGGGGAGCTGTTTTTT
>-|TRBV7-3|TRBJ2-3|TRBD2
CASSSAAGGTDTQYF
TGTGCCAGCAGCTCAGCAGCGGGGGGCACAGATACGCAGTATTTT
>few|TRBV4-3|TRBJ1-5|TRBD1
CASSQNGRQGNQPQHF
TGCGCCAGCAGCCAAAATGGCCGACAGGGGAATCAGCCCCAGCATTTT
>few|TRBV2|TRBJ2-7|TRBD1
CASSPWTGGYEQYF
TGTGCCAGCAGCCCCTGGACAGGGGGCTACGAGCAGTACTTC
>-|TRBV7-3|TRBJ2-7|TRBD2
CASSPGGGSYEQYF
TGTGCCAGCAGCCCAGGCGGGGGCTCCTACGAGCAGTACTTC
>-|TRBV6-2/TRBV6-3|TRBJ1-1|-
CASSYRLMNTEAFF
TGTGCCAGCAGTTACCGACTCATGAACACTGAAGCTTTCTTT
>-|TRBV28|TRBJ2-2|TRBD2
CASTPERGVGIGELFF
TGTGCCAGCACTCCGGAGCGGGGGGTAGGGATCGGGGAGCTGTTTTTT
>-|TRBV6-2/TRBV6-3|TRBJ2-7|TRBD2
CASSPSGGRYEQYF
TGTGCCAGCAGCCCTAGCGGGGGCCGCTACGAGCAGTACTTC
>-|TRBV2|TRBJ1-5|TRBD1
CASTPGQGAHSQPQHF
TGTGCCAGCACTCCGGGACAGGGGGCGCATAGTCAGCCCCAGCATTTT
>-|TRBV18|TRBJ2-5|-
CASSPLASQETQYF
TGTGCCAGCTCACCACTTGCCAGCCAAGAGACCCAGTACTTC
>-|TRBV7-9|TRBJ1-2|-
CASKTDLDYGYTF
TGTGCCAGCAAGACTGATCTGGACTATGGCTACACCTTC
>-|TRBV21-1|TRBJ2-7|-
CASSKVGQRSGRPGQYF
TGTGCCAGCAGCAAAGTCGGCCAGCGAAGTGGCCGTCCGGGGCAGTACTTC